The 10 T cell receptor beta chains listed next were all sequenced from one sample in a study of blood T cell repertoires in COVID-19. Repertoires were generated with immunoSEQ multiplex PCR, while TCRdb's copy carries only in-frame clones and drops some. There are under 250,000 clones in the sample; approximately 88% occur only once, and about 3.4% lies in the top ten. The sequenced sample was PBMCs or T cells enriched from blood (not recorded which). These receptors came from a woman aged 40 to 49 who had been exposed to COVID-19.

The rearrangement joins TRBV19 to TRBJ2-1; the D gene is possibly TRBD2 (5 bases). Germline CDR1 and CDR2: LNHDA and SQIVND (reference sequence). This CDR3 is built from 16 residues. The germline V and J ends were trimmed by 3 bases and 7 bases, with 19 bases remaining between them. The chain's CDR3 is CASSISQVLRGNEQFF. In DNA, the CDR3 is TGTGCCAGTAGTATTAGCCAGGTCCTAAGAGGGAATGAGCAGTTCTTC.

V gene TRBV7-2 combines with J gene TRBJ1-5, with a weak D call TRBD1 (5 bases). Germline V gene sequence: CDR1 SGHTA, CDR2 FQGNSA. This CDR3 is 17 amino acids long. Between the trimmed V and J ends, which lost 5 bases and 1 base, there was a span of 18 bases. The CDR3 reads CASSPSRMGGSNQPQHF. CDR3 in DNA: TGTGCCAGCAGCCCATCCCGGATGGGGGGAAGCAATCAGCCCCAGCATTTT. The entire variable domain, with the rest obtained from reference TRBV7-2 and TRBJ1-5, is as follows: GAGVSQSPSNKVTEKGKDVELRCDPISGHTALYWYRQSLGQGLEFLIYFQGNSAPDKSGLPSDRFSAERTGGSVSTLTIQRTQQEDSAVYLCASSPSRMGGSNQPQHFGDGTRLSIL.

The CDR3 coding sequence is TGCGCCAGCAGCTTGGGACTAGCGGGTAGCACAGATACGCAGTATTTT. This codes for CASSLGLAGSTDTQYF. The chain combines TRBV5-1 with TRBJ2-3; 10 bases agree with TRBD2. The germline gives CDR1 SGHRS, CDR2 YFSETQ. The CDR3 contains 16 residues. V lost 0 bases, J lost 0 bases, and 1 base stayed unmatched.

The chain carries TRBV28 and TRBJ2-7; TRBD2 agrees at 9 bases. V lost 7 bases, J lost 5 bases, and 9 bases stayed unmatched. This CDR3 comprises 14 residues. CDR1 and CDR2 from the germline V gene are MDHEN and SYDVKM. In DNA, the CDR3 is TGTGCCAGCAAAGGTAGCGGGAGTCGGAACGAGCAGTACGTC. Translating gives CASKGSGSRNEQYV.

The chain combines TRBV28 with TRBJ2-1; D may be TRBD1 (6 bases). The CDR3 runs 12 residues. From germline, CDR1 is MDHEN and CDR2 SYDVKM. Trimming stripped 5 bases from V and 14 bases from J, with 16 bases between. In DNA, the CDR3 is TGTGCCAGCAGTCTACCGGACAGATCGAAGTTCTTC. Its translation: CASSLPDRSKFF.

This clone was seen a few times. The chain is built from TRBV3-1 (or the pseudogene TRBV3-2) and TRBJ1-1; TRBD1 might be the D (6 bases). Per the germline V gene, CDR1 is LGHDT and CDR2 is YNNKEL (reference sequence). V lost 4 bases, J lost 3 bases, and 21 bases lay in between. This CDR3 contains 17 residues. DNA of the CDR3: TGTGCCAGCAGCCCTTGGTTGGGGGCTTATGTGGACACTGAAGCTTTCTTT. It translates to CASSPWLGAYVDTEAFF.

As concerns this clone: Other DNA sequences in this sample translate to the same CDR3. V is TRBV7-9 and J is TRBJ1-1, with unresolved D. This CDR3 region has 13 residues. Looked up from germline, CDR1 is SEHNR and CDR2 is FQNEAQ (reference sequence). Trimming pared 3 bases from V and 5 bases from J, leaving 10 bases between. DNA of the CDR3: TGTGCCAGCAGCTTCGAGGGTGGGACTGAAGCTTTCTTT. It translates to CASSFEGGTEAFF.

This sequence joins TRBV28 and TRBJ1-3, with 8 bases fitting TRBD1. Germline V CDR1 and CDR2: MDHEN, SYDVKM. The junction had 2 bases not matched to a gene; V was cut back by 9 bases and J by 4 bases. The CDR3 totals 12 residues. The DNA for the CDR3 is TGTGCCAGTAGGACAGGGGGAAACACCATATATTTT. It translates to CASRTGGNTIYF.

The chain employs TRBV13 and TRBJ1-4; TRBD1 is a possible D gene (5 bases). This CDR3 region has 15 residues. The germline V gene encodes CDR1 PRHDT and CDR2 FYEKMQ (reference sequence). V gave up 5 bases and J gave up 0 bases, with 10 bases separating them. The DNA for the CDR3 is TGTGCCAGCAGCAGAAGGGGTCCAACTAATGAAAAACTGTTTTTT. Protein sequence: CASSRRGPTNEKLFF.

This clone was picked up one time. CDR3 sequence: CATSDLYAGANNEQFF. The CDR3 nucleotides read TGTGCCACCAGTGATTTATACGCGGGAGCTAACAATGAGCAGTTCTTC. The genes are TRBV24-1 and TRBJ2-1; 7 nucleotides match TRBD2. CDR1 is KGHDR, CDR2 SFDVKD, per germline. The CDR3 runs 16 residues. V lost 1 base and J lost 5; bases outside the gene matches: 7.